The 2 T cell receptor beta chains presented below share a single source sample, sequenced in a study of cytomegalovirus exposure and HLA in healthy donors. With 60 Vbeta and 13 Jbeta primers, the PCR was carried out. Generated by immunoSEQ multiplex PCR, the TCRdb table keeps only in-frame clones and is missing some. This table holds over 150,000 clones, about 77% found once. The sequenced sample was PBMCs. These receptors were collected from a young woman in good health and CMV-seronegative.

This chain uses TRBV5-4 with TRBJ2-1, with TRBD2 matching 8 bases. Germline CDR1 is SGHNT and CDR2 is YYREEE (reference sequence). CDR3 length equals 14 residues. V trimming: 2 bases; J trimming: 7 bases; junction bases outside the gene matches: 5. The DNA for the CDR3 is TGTGCCAGCAGCTTAGCGGGGGTAGTTAATGAGCAGTTCTTC. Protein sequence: CASSLAGVVNEQFF.

The CDR3 sequence: CASSRDFCKQYF. The CDR3 bases are TGTGCCAGCAGCCGGGACTTTTGCAAGCAGTACTTC. The chain links TRBV6-5 to TRBJ2-7; D may be TRBD2 (6 bases). The CDR3 contains 12 residues. V lost 6 bases, J lost 8 bases, and 14 bases lay in between. CDR1 MNHEY and CDR2 SVGAGI come from the germline V gene.